This T cell receptor beta chain was sequenced for a study of blood T cell repertoires in COVID-19. Turning to the study itself: COVID-19 samples, acute and convalescent, were from the United States, Italy and Spain. Sources were T cells, B-cell-depleted T cells, or PBMCs; the material itself was cDNA or gDNA.

CDR3 length: 16 residues. J was trimmed by 0 bases and V by 7 bases; bases with no gene match: 5. Germline V gives CDR1 SNHLY, CDR2 FYNNEI. Per the authors' pipeline: Amplification with reference gene primers provided the estimates of nucleated cell counts. Produced via immunoSEQ multiplex PCR; TCRdb's table is partial and in-frame only. That table gives V, J and clone size, and the DNA gave D and trimming. Of about 170,000 clones in the sample, over 70% were seen once. The clonotype originates from a man aged 70 or older with acute or convalescent COVID-19. The sequencing sample was made of peripheral blood. J is TRBJ2-3 and V is TRBV2; TRBD2 matches 12 bases. CDR3 region: CASKLAGGPSTDTQYF. As DNA, the CDR3 is TGTGCCAGCAAACTAGCGGGGGGACCTAGCACAGATACGCAGTATTTT.